This T cell receptor beta chain was sequenced in a study of beta chain features in type 1 diabetes. The sequenced template was cDNA made from the entire isolated RNA. This table comes from immunoSEQ multiplex PCR, and its TCRdb copy is limited to in-frame clones, with some not included. The data hold a few hundred thousand clones, with roughly 13% observed a single time. As to this clone: This sample includes further DNA sequences coding for the same CDR3.

CDR3 size: 11 residues. CDR1 and CDR2 (germline): DFQATT, SNEGSKA (reference sequence). Trimming left V 5 bases short and J 3 bases short, with 8 bases between. The TCR was taken from a man aged 25 to 40 in good health. This rearrangement joins TRBV20-1 to TRBJ2-7; D gene unclear. The sequenced sample consisted of naive CD4+ T cells from blood. The CDR3, as DNA: TGCAGTGCTCGCGGAAACTACGAGCAGTACTTC. Protein product: CSARGNYEQYF.